Listed below are T cell receptor beta chains from one sample, sequenced in a study of identifying expanded T cells in peripheral blood. Using immunoSEQ multiplex PCR, the repertoire was profiled, and TCRdb retains in-frame clones only, with some absent. The sample shows 70,000 to 100,000 clones, 70% to 90% of them seen only once. The sequenced material came from blood. The source is a person aged 18 to 70 in good health. Each CDR3 is given without its conserved first and last residue.

V	J	CDR3
TRBV7-9	TRBJ1-3	ASSPTWNTIY
TRBV7-2	TRBJ1-6	ASSPAGSYNSPLH
TRBV6-5	TRBJ1-1	ASSLPQAEGGAF
TRBV5-1	TRBJ2-7	ASRAGSSYEQY
TRBV7-7	TRBJ2-1	ASSIGQGRFNEQF
TRBV7-2	TRBJ2-7	ASSLDRDSTYEQY
TRBV29-1	TRBJ1-3	SVRWWGSGNTIY
TRBV28	TRBJ2-1	ASSAAGGNYNEQF
TRBV2	TRBJ1-1	ASSEARRIEAF
TRBV6-5	TRBJ2-1	ASSSQGNYNEQF
TRBV5-6	TRBJ2-5	ASSLNWGAGETQY
TRBV15	TRBJ1-3	ATSSGNSARGNTIY
TRBV7-2	TRBJ1-5	ASSLAYSVSNQPQH
TRBV7-9	TRBJ1-1	ASMRDGEGAEAF
TRBV5-1	TRBJ1-2	ASSLSRSPGTTYGYT
TRBV11-1	TRBJ2-5	ASSWRTGLETQY
TRBV10-2	TRBJ2-7	ASSEGRTSGTYEQY
TRBV27	TRBJ2-7	ASSLDTPHSEQY
TRBV19	NA	ASSFGGAYEQY
TRBV20-1	TRBJ1-2	SEREPYGYT
TRBV6-6	TRBJ1-3	ASSYDGHSGNTIY
TRBV5-4	TRBJ1-1	ASSLDVERASTEAF
TRBV6-5	TRBJ1-5	ASSPDPSPNQPQH
TRBV7-9	TRBJ1-1	ASSTSSQGIRTEAF
TRBV7-8	TRBJ2-5	ASSRLLTAQETQY
TRBV4-2	TRBJ1-5	ASSQDSGQGVGNQPQH
TRBV7-9	TRBJ1-2	AQDEVIITYGYT
TRBV25-1	TRBJ2-7	ASTGGQTYEQY
TRBV18	TRBJ1-3	ASSPNRDISGNTIY
TRBV6-5	TRBJ2-2	ASSHDRPRAGELF
TRBV30	TRBJ1-5	AWSDGINQPQH
TRBV4-3	TRBJ2-7	ASSQEVTTAYEQY
TRBV19	TRBJ2-1	ASSIGGLTYNEQF
TRBV6-4	TRBJ2-3	ASSPGWAPDTQY
TRBV5-1	TRBJ1-1	ASSFHPGTGTMNTEAF
TRBV10-3	TRBJ1-2	AITGGGANYGYT
TRBV19	TRBJ1-5	ASTDFGQGNQPQH
TRBV2	TRBJ1-2	ATNSLPVNYGYT
TRBV9	TRBJ2-3	ASSRAGAYTDTQY
TRBV27	TRBJ2-6	ASSQGFYYSGANVLT
TRBV13	TRBJ2-5	ASSLRETQY
TRBV2	TRBJ2-3	ASSAGQRDTQY
TRBV2	TRBJ2-7	ASRPLQVLNRDEQY
TRBV15	TRBJ1-4	ATSRGDRGRLTNEKLF
TRBV7-9	TRBJ2-1	ASSNGEEF
TRBV7-2	TRBJ2-1	ASSLQGPSYNEQF
TRBV6-5	TRBJ2-2	ATRGNTGELF
TRBV19	TRBJ1-1	AAGGTGNTEAF
TRBV15	TRBJ1-4	ATSSPSGQGREKLF
TRBV28	TRBJ2-3	ASSSPGGNTDTQY
TRBV27	TRBJ1-5	ASSLSRTQYSNQPQH
TRBV7-8	TRBJ2-6	ASSLGTRQGSTNVLT
TRBV5-5	TRBJ2-7	ASSLGPHSYEQY
TRBV7-2	TRBJ2-3	ASSPSGNTQY
TRBV5-4	TRBJ2-3	ASSFVGRITDTQY
TRBV7-2	TRBJ1-6	ASSFGPINSPLH
TRBV5-1	TRBJ2-5	ASSLVSGQVQETQY
TRBV7-9	TRBJ2-7	ASSPRVGQLRTYEQY
TRBV7-8	TRBJ1-1	ASSAWNTEAF